The 27 T cell receptor beta chains given below trace back to one sample, sequenced in a study of OX40 agonist ivuxolimab in advanced cancers. The table came from immunoSEQ multiplex PCR; TCRdb's copy has only in-frame clones and leaves some out. This table has around 95,000 clones, approximately 90% appearing once. The starting material was CD4+ or CD8+ T cells sorted from blood, obtained in a trial of the OX40 agonist ivuxolimab. These receptors all stem from an adult with an advanced solid tumor such as melanoma, head and neck, liver or kidney cancer.

The chain recombines TRBV27 with TRBJ2-1; no clear D gene. Germline CDR1 reads MNHEY; CDR2 reads SMNVEV (reference sequence). V gave up 4 bases and J gave up 2 bases, with 9 bases separating them. The CDR3 runs 14 residues. The CDR3 loop reads CASSSSVPYNEQFF. The CDR3 coding sequence is TGTGCCAGCAGTTCATCGGTCCCCTACAATGAGCAGTTCTTC.

This rearrangement joins TRBV29-1 to TRBJ2-1; D remains unclear. Germline V gene sequence: CDR1 SQVTM, CDR2 ANQGSEA. This CDR3 region has 12 residues. The V end was cut by 7 bases, the J end by 0 bases, with 7 bases between. The CDR3 DNA is TGCAGCGGGAGTTACTCCTACAATGAGCAGTTCTTC. Encoded protein: CSGSYSYNEQFF.

The V and J genes are TRBV5-1 and TRBJ2-6; 7 bases fit TRBD1. The germline V gene has CDR1 SGHRS and CDR2 YFSETQ. V lost 0 bases and J lost 1; bases outside the gene matches: 7. The CDR3 extends over 18 amino acids. This CDR3 reads CASSLGRDSRSGANVLTF. In nucleotides, the CDR3 is TGCGCCAGCAGCTTGGGAAGGGACAGCAGGTCTGGGGCCAACGTCCTGACTTTC.

J is TRBJ2-7 and V is TRBV11-1; TRBD2 aligns across 7 bases. The CDR3 consists of 16 residues. CDR1 and CDR2 (germline): SGHAT, FQDESV (reference sequence). J gave up 0 bases and V 0 bases, and 5 bases lay outside the gene matches. The CDR3 coding sequence is TGTGCCAGCAGCTTAGCGCGCAGCGGGGCCTCCTACGAGCAGTACTTC. Amino acid sequence: CASSLARSGASYEQYF. Based on the CDR3 plus reference TRBV11-1 and TRBJ2-7, the full variable domain is EAEVAQSPRYKITEKSQAVAFWCDPISGHATLYWYRQILGQGPELLVQFQDESVVDDSQLPKDRFSAERLKGVDSTLKIQPAELGDSAMYLCASSLARSGASYEQYFGPGTRLTVT.

The chain carries TRBV6-6 and TRBJ1-5, with D maybe TRBD1 (5 bases). Germline V CDR1 and CDR2: MNHNY, SVGAGI (reference sequence). This CDR3 comprises 16 residues. V dropped 2 bases and J dropped 7 bases, with 18 bases sitting between them. CDR3 protein: CASSYRPGTVMQPQHF. Written as DNA, the CDR3 is TGTGCCAGCAGTTACCGCCCCGGGACCGTGATGCAGCCCCAGCATTTT.

This chain links TRBV5-6 with TRBJ2-7; D gene ambiguous. The germline V gene encodes CDR1 SGHDT and CDR2 YYEEEE. V lost 4 bases to trimming and J lost 0 bases, with 14 bases between them. CDR3 length equals 15 residues. CDR3 bases: TGTGCCAGCAGCCGTTTCGGAGCGCACTCCTACGAGCAGTACTTC. It codes for CASSRFGAHSYEQYF.

V usage is TRBV7-9 and J usage is TRBJ2-7; D may be TRBD1 or TRBD2 (5 bases each). The CDR3 has 15 residues. Germline CDR1 is SEHNR and CDR2 is FQNEAQ (reference sequence). The germline V and J ends were trimmed by 5 bases and 0 bases, with 14 bases remaining between them. CDR3 nucleotide sequence: TGTGCCAGCAGCCCAGGGTCAACTAGCTCCTACGAGCAGTACTTC. Its protein product is CASSPGSTSSYEQYF.

The chain links TRBV5-1 to TRBJ2-7; 7 nucleotides align to TRBD1. V lost 0 bases to trimming and J lost 6 bases; unmatched junction nucleotides: 3. The CDR3 spans 13 residues. Germline V gene lookup returns CDR1 SGHRS and CDR2 YFSETQ. The CDR3 nucleotides read TGCGCCAGCAGCTTGGTTCCAGGGGGCGAGCAGTACTTC. Its translation: CASSLVPGGEQYF.

CDR3 loop: CASSPAGQSTDTQYF. DNA of the CDR3: TGTGCCAGCAGCCCAGCGGGACAGAGCACAGATACGCAGTATTTT. The genes are TRBV9 and TRBJ2-3; D tentatively reads TRBD1 or TRBD2 (7 bases each). This CDR3 contains 15 residues. Germline-derived CDR1 and CDR2 are SGDLS and YYNGEE. Trimming took 4 bases from V and 0 from J, leaving 12 bases between them.

CDR3 sequence (DNA): TGTGCCAGCAGTGACATCACAACAAGCCAGCAGGGAGAGGGCACAGATACGCAGTATTTT. Residues: CASSDITTSQQGEGTDTQYF. The chain recombines TRBV6-1 with TRBJ2-3, with D perhaps assigned TRBD1 or TRBD2 (5 bases each). The V end was cut by 3 bases, the J end by 1 base, with 26 bases between. The CDR3 is made up of 20 amino acids. CDR1 and CDR2 from the germline V gene are MNHNS and SASEGT.

The chain joins TRBV25-1 to TRBJ2-1; D is possibly TRBD1 (5 bases). This CDR3 spans 11 amino acids. Germline V gene lookup returns CDR1 MGHDK and CDR2 SYGVNS. Trimming removed 8 bases at V and 8 bases at J, with 10 bases between. The CDR3 loop is CASQRGYEQFF. DNA of the CDR3: TGTGCCAGCCAAAGGGGCTATGAGCAGTTCTTC.

The chain employs TRBV9 and TRBJ2-2; perhaps TRBD1 as D (6 bases). CDR3 length: 16 residues. Per the germline V gene, CDR1 is SGDLS and CDR2 is YYNGEE. The ends were cut back, 0 bases at V and 4 bases at J, with 13 bases in the middle. CDR3 DNA: TGTGCCAGCAGCGTAGCTCCGGGCAGGGGCACCGGGGAGCTGTTTTTT. Protein: CASSVAPGRGTGELFF.

The V call is TRBV28, the J call TRBJ2-5; 8 bases are shared with TRBD2. CDR1 is MDHEN, CDR2 SYDVKM, per germline. V gave up 6 bases and J gave up 7 bases; unmatched junction bases: 13. This CDR3 contains 15 residues. CDR3 in amino acids: CASSSGDVAGGTQYF. Here the CDR3 DNA reads TGTGCCAGCAGCTCGGGGGACGTTGCGGGAGGGACCCAGTACTTC.

The chain employs TRBV13 and TRBJ2-5; 7 nucleotides align to TRBD2. The end of the DNA aligns better with TRBJ2-7, so the J call may be wrong. Per germline, CDR1 PRHDT and CDR2 FYEKMQ (reference sequence). This CDR3 contains 13 residues. CDR3 protein: CASSDRDYYEQYF. The DNA for the CDR3 is TGTGCCAGCAGCGACCGGGACTACTACGAGCAGTACTTC.

This clone occurred a few times. The gene calls are TRBV2 and TRBJ1-1; no definite D call. Trimming stripped 9 bases from V and 2 bases from J, with 13 bases between. Per germline, CDR1 SNHLY and CDR2 FYNNEI. The CDR3 is 13 amino acids. The CDR3 sequence: CASKLQSNTEAFF. CDR3 DNA sequence: TGTGCCAGTAAACTACAGAGTAACACTGAAGCTTTCTTT.

The sample holds one count of this clone. The V gene is TRBV5-1, the J gene TRBJ2-1; D is perhaps TRBD2 (5 bases). The CDR3 contains 15 residues. Germline CDR1 is SGHRS and CDR2 is YFSETQ. The germline V and J ends were trimmed by 0 bases and 1 base, with 8 bases remaining between them. The CDR3 DNA is TGCGCCAGCAGCTTGGAAACGGGATCCTACAATGAGCAGTTCTTC. It specifies CASSLETGSYNEQFF.

The gene calls are TRBV7-3 and TRBJ2-7; TRBD1 or TRBD2 may be the D gene (5 bases each). The CDR3 loop spans 15 amino acids. Deletions cut 1 base from V and 7 bases from J, with 17 bases between. CDR1 and CDR2 (germline): SGHTA, FQGTGA. The CDR3 DNA reads TGTGCCAGCAGCTTAAAGGGGAGCGGACCGGGGGAGCAGTACTTC. Translating gives CASSLKGSGPGEQYF.

The chain links TRBV15 to TRBJ1-1; D gene uncertain. CDR3 length: 15 amino acids. Trimming took 5 bases from V and 2 from J, leaving 15 bases between them. Germline assignment: CDR1 LNHNV and CDR2 YYDKDF (reference sequence). CDR3 sequence reads: CATSVGRINNTEAFF. The CDR3 region has the DNA TGTGCCACCAGCGTCGGGCGGATCAATAACACTGAAGCTTTCTTT. The variable domain in full, with the rest retrieved from reference TRBV15 and TRBJ1-1, is DAMVIQNPRYQVTQFGKPVTLSCSQTLNHNVMYWYQQKSSQAPKLLFHYYDKDFNNEADTPDNFQSRRPNTSFCFLDIRSPGLGDTAMYLCATSVGRINNTEAFFGQGTRLTVV.

This sequence joins TRBV30 and TRBJ2-5; 9 bases map to TRBD1. The J call is uncertain, as TRBJ2-7 better fits the DNA end. The germline V gene encodes CDR1 GTSNPN and CDR2 SVGIG (reference sequence). CDR3 size: 13 residues. CDR3 sequence reads: CAWSKDRGYEQYF. The DNA of the CDR3 is TGTGCCTGGTCTAAGGACAGGGGTTACGAGCAGTACTTC.

The chain combines TRBV11-1 with TRBJ2-1; 9 bases are a match to TRBD2. CDR1 and CDR2 from the germline V gene are SGHAT and FQDESV (reference sequence). The CDR3 is 17 amino acids. The J segment lost 1 base and the V segment lost 5 bases, leaving 9 bases of the junction unmatched. The CDR3 DNA is TGTGCCAGCAGCCACAGTAGCGGGGGCCCATCCTACAATGAGCAGTTCTTC. It is translated as CASSHSSGGPSYNEQFF.

This chain uses TRBV18 with TRBJ2-3, with 11 positions matching TRBD1. Germline CDR1 KGHSH, CDR2 LQKENI. The CDR3 is 17 amino acids. Trimming took 6 bases from V and 4 from J; bases not matched to a gene: 12. CDR3 in amino acids: CASSPPPGTGGSDTQYF. The DNA of the CDR3 is TGTGCCAGCTCGCCCCCTCCCGGGACAGGGGGTTCAGATACGCAGTATTTT.

This chain uses TRBV6-5 with TRBJ1-1; no definite D call. The germline gives CDR1 MNHEY, CDR2 SVGAGI. The CDR3 contains 12 residues. V lost 0 bases and J lost 6, with 5 bases in between. The DNA of the CDR3 is TGTGCCAGCAGTTACTCGAGGTCTGAAGCTTTCTTT. Translating gives CASSYSRSEAFF.

The genes are TRBV10-2 and TRBJ2-7; perhaps TRBD2 as D (5 bases). Germline assignment: CDR1 WSHSY and CDR2 SAAADI. The CDR3 sequence is 11 residues long. V shed 3 bases and J shed 8 bases, with 8 bases lying between them. Here the CDR3 DNA reads TGCGCCAGCAGTGACCGAGGGAAGCAGTACTTC. It codes for CASSDRGKQYF.

Worth noting for this clone: This CDR3 is also generated by other DNA sequences in the sample. The chain has TRBV7-2 and TRBJ2-7; weak D call: TRBD1 (5 bases). The CDR3 is made up of 13 amino acids. Trimming stripped 1 base from V and 2 bases from J, with 6 bases between. From germline, CDR1 is SGHTA and CDR2 FQGNSA. The CDR3 DNA follows: TGTGCCAGCAGCTTAGGCAGGGCCTACGAGCAGTACTTC. Its protein product is CASSLGRAYEQYF.

The chain has TRBV30 and TRBJ1-6; D unresolved. V was trimmed by 2 bases and J by 10 bases, leaving 12 bases between them. Germline-derived CDR1 and CDR2 are GTSNPN and SVGIG (reference sequence). The CDR3 extends over 13 amino acids. CDR3: CAWSRSSESPLHF. Written as DNA, the CDR3 is TGTGCCTGGAGTCGATCGAGCGAATCACCCCTCCACTTT. The complete variable domain, with remaining parts taken from reference TRBV30 and TRBJ1-6, reads SQTIHQWPATLVQPVGSPLSLECTVEGTSNPNLYWYRQAAGRGLQLLFYSVGIGQISSEVPQNLSASRPQDRQFILSSKKLLLSDSGFYLCAWSRSSESPLHFGNGTRLTVT.

The chain uses TRBV5-1 and TRBJ1-5, with a tentative D call TRBD1 (5 bases). The V and J ends lost 2 bases and 7 bases respectively, with 13 bases between them. Germline loops: CDR1 SGHRS, CDR2 YFSETQ. CDR3 length: 14 amino acids. This chain's CDR3 is CASSLIGGGQPQHF. The DNA for the CDR3 is TGCGCCAGCAGCTTAATCGGGGGAGGCCAGCCCCAGCATTTT. The whole variable domain, remainder taken from reference TRBV5-1 and TRBJ1-5, is KAGVTQTPRYLIKTRGQQVTLSCSPISGHRSVSWYQQTPGQGLQFLFEYFSETQRNKGNFPGRFSGRQFSNSRSEMNVSTLELGDSALYLCASSLIGGGQPQHFGDGTRLSIL.

This sequence joins TRBV28 and TRBJ2-7; 9 nucleotides match TRBD1. This CDR3 has 13 residues. Germline loops: CDR1 MDHEN, CDR2 SYDVKM. With V trimmed by 10 bases and J by 7 bases, 11 bases remained unmatched. CDR3 sequence: CATGQGREGEQYF. CDR3 coding DNA: TGTGCCACCGGACAGGGGAGGGAGGGTGAGCAGTACTTC.